Following are 2 T cell receptor beta chains from one sample sequenced in a study of blood T cells in healthy people across ages. Next came a second PCR, run for 7 to 11 cycles, which used a sample-barcoded 5' primer along with a J-beta primer mix. MiXCR was run by TCRdb on the 5' RACE reads, yielding one entry per CDR3 protein. The sample shows around 700,000 distinct CDR3 sequences, more than 20% of them seen only once. The same data also contributed to another study, on T cells of mothers and their children.

Material for sequencing was blood. The receptors were gathered from a boy under 18 in good health.

This clonotype has just a few counts. The rearrangement uses TRBV7-9 and TRBJ2-5; TRBD2 agrees at 7 bases. This CDR3 has 15 residues. V shed 1 base and J 5 bases; nucleotides not matched to a gene: 7. Per the germline V gene, CDR1 is SEHNR and CDR2 is FQNEAQ (reference sequence). As DNA, the CDR3 is TGTGCCAGCAGCTTAGGGCTAGCGGTTGGGGAGACCCAGTACTTC. Translation gives CASSLGLAVGETQYF.

The J gene is TRBJ1-1, the V gene TRBV7-2; D is possibly TRBD1 (6 bases). Trimming took 5 bases from V and 3 from J, leaving 13 bases between them. Germline V gives CDR1 SGHTA, CDR2 FQGNSA. The CDR3 spans 14 residues. The CDR3 DNA reads TGTGCCAGCAGCGCGACGGACAGACACACTGAAGCTTTCTTT. Protein product: CASSATDRHTEAFF.